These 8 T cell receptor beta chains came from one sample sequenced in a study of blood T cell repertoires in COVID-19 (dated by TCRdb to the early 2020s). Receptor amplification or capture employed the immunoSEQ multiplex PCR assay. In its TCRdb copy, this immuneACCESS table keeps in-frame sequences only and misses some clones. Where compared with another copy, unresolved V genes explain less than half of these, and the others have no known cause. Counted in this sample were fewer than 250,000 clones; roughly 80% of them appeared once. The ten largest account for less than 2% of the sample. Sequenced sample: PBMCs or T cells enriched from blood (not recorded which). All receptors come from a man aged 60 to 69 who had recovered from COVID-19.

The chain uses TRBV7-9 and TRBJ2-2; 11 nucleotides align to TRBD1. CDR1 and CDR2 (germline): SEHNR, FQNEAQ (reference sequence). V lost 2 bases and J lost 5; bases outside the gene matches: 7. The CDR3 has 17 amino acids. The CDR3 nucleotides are TGTGCCAGCAGCTTACTTCCGGGACAGGGGGGAACCGGGGAGCTGTTTTTT. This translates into CASSLLPGQGGTGELFF.

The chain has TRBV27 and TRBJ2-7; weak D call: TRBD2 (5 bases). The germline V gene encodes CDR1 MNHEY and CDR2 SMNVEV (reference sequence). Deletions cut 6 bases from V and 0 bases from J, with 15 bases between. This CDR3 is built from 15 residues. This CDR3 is CASSIYGVNSYEQYF. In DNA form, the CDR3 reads TGTGCCAGCAGCATTTACGGGGTCAACTCCTACGAGCAGTACTTC.

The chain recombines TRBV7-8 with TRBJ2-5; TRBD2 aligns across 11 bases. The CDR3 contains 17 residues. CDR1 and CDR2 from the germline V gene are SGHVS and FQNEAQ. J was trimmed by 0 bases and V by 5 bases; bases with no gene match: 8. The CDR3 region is CASSTNLAGGNQETQYF. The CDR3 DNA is TGTGCCAGCAGCACCAATTTAGCGGGGGGGAACCAAGAGACCCAGTACTTC.

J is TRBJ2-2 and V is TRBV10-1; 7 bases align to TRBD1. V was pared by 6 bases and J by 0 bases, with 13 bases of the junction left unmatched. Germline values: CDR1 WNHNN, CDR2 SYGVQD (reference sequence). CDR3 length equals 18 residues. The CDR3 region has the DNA TGCGCCAGCAGCCGCCCATCCGGGACAGCGACGAACACCGGGGAGCTGTTTTTT. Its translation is CASSRPSGTATNTGELFF.

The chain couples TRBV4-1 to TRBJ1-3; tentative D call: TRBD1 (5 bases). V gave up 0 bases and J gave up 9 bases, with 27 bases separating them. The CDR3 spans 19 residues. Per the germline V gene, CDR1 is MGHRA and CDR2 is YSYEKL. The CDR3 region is CASSQDRRAFGTVEGTIYF. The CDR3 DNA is TGCGCCAGCAGCCAAGATCGGCGGGCGTTTGGGACCGTGGAGGGCACCATATATTTT.

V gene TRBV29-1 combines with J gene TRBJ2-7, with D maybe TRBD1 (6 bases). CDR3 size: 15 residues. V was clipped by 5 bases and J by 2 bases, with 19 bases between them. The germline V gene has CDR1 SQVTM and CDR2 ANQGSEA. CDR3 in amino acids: CSVSTGYLPPYEQYF. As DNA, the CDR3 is TGCAGCGTTTCTACAGGGTATCTTCCTCCCTACGAGCAGTACTTC.

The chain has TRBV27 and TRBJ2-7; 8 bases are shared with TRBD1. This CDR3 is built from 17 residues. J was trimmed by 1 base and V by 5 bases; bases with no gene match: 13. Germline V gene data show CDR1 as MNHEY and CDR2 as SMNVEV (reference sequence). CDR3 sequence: CASSLHRAGGISYEQYF. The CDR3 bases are TGTGCCAGCAGTCTACACCGCGCAGGGGGCATATCCTACGAGCAGTACTTC.

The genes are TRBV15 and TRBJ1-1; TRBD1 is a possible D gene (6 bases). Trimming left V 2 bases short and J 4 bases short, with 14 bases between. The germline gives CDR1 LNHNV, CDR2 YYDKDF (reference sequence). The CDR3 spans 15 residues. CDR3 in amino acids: CATSRPQGPRTEAFF. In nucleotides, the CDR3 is TGTGCCACCAGCAGACCACAGGGTCCCCGCACTGAAGCTTTCTTT.